The 17 T cell receptor beta chains presented below share a single source sample, sequenced in a study of identical twins. MiXCR, applied by TCRdb to the 5' RACE reads, yields one record per CDR3 protein. There are over 200,000 distinct CDR3 sequences in the sample; 6.5% occur only once, and just over 14% lies in the top ten. This sample also appeared in a second study, on T cells expressing NK-cell markers.

The specimen was CD8+ T cells sorted from blood. The receptors derive from a woman between 18 and 30 years old in good health.

Many counts were recorded for this clonotype. The CDR3 DNA reads as TGCAGCGTTGCCGGGGGCTACAATGAGCAGTTCTTC. Its translation: CSVAGGYNEQFF. The chain uses TRBV29-1 and TRBJ2-1, with D tentatively TRBD2 (6 bases). This CDR3 is built from 12 residues. Per germline, CDR1 SQVTM and CDR2 ANQGSEA. Trimming shortened V by 4 bases and J by 3 bases, and 7 bases separated the two germline ends.

This clonotype has just a few counts. One end of the junction does not line up with germline, which may come from a read error. The rearrangement uses TRBV7-7 and TRBJ2-1, with D maybe TRBD2 (6 bases). The CDR3 has 16 residues. The germline CDR1 and CDR2 sequences are SSHAT and FNYEAQ (reference sequence). In DNA form, the CDR3 reads TGTGCTAGCAGCTTAGGGACTCTTAGCTCCTACAATGAGCAGTTCTTC. Its translation: CASSLGTLSSYNEQFF.

This clonotype was seen only a few times. This rearrangement joins TRBV19 to TRBJ2-2; D remains ambiguous. V was clipped by 2 bases and J by 5 bases, with 3 bases between them. The germline V gene encodes CDR1 LNHDA and CDR2 SQIVND (reference sequence). CDR3 length: 12 amino acids. This CDR3 is CASSIPTGELFF. The CDR3 region has the DNA TGTGCCAGTAGTATACCTACCGGGGAGCTGTTTTTT.

This clonotype was counted a few times. V usage is TRBV5-6 and J usage is TRBJ2-3, with D perhaps assigned TRBD1 or TRBD2 (5 bases each). Between the trimmed V and J ends, which lost 6 bases and 4 bases, there was a span of 12 bases. The germline gives CDR1 SGHDT, CDR2 YYEEEE. CDR3 size: 13 residues. The DNA for the CDR3 is TGTGCCAGCAAAGGACTGGGGGCAGATACGCAGTATTTT. Its translation: CASKGLGADTQYF.

This clonotype was counted many times. The chain is built from TRBV6-1 and TRBJ2-2; TRBD1 agrees at 9 bases. Germline CDR1 and CDR2: MNHNS and SASEGT. V dropped 4 bases and J dropped 2; count of bases not matched to a gene: 11. The CDR3 has 18 amino acids. In DNA, the CDR3 is TGTGCCAGCAGTGCGATAGGACCGGGACAGGGAAACACCGGGGAGCTGTTTTTT. Protein: CASSAIGPGQGNTGELFF.

The chain is built from TRBV13 and TRBJ2-5; 13 bases fit TRBD2. Per germline, CDR1 PRHDT and CDR2 FYEKMQ (reference sequence). The ends lost 5 bases at V and 4 bases at J; junction bases unmatched: 13. The CDR3 runs to 18 residues. This CDR3 reads CASSTRLAGGGEGETQYF. DNA for the CDR3: TGTGCCAGCAGCACCCGACTAGCGGGGGGCGGCGAGGGAGAGACCCAGTACTTC.

The rearrangement uses TRBV4-1 and TRBJ1-2, with D perhaps TRBD1 (5 bases). This CDR3 has 16 amino acids. Germline CDR1 reads MGHRA; CDR2 reads YSYEKL. V gave up 0 bases and J gave up 6 bases, with 17 bases separating them. CDR3 in amino acids: CASSQESIPGPDGYTF. Here the CDR3 DNA reads TGCGCCAGCAGCCAAGAGTCTATTCCAGGGCCGGATGGCTACACCTTC.

Many counts were recorded for this clonotype. The rearrangement joins TRBV5-1 to TRBJ2-7; D remains ambiguous. The CDR3 contains 13 residues. Germline V gives CDR1 SGHRS, CDR2 YFSETQ. The V gene lost 2 bases and the J gene lost 3 bases, with 9 bases spanning the gap. The CDR3 protein is CASSFGFLYEQYF. The DNA of the CDR3 is TGCGCCAGCAGCTTTGGATTTCTCTACGAGCAGTACTTC.

This clonotype was observed a handful of times. The V call is TRBV27, the J call TRBJ2-1; perhaps TRBD1 as D (6 bases). V gave up 6 bases and J gave up 7 bases, with 10 bases separating them. In germline, CDR1 is MNHEY, CDR2 SMNVEV (reference sequence). This CDR3 comprises 12 residues. CDR3 nucleotide sequence: TGTGCCAGCAGCACAGGGATGAATGAGCAGTTCTTC. This translates into CASSTGMNEQFF.

This clonotype occurred many times. The genes are TRBV7-9 and TRBJ2-6; perhaps TRBD1 as D (5 bases). Trimming cost V 4 bases and J 0 bases, with 10 bases left between them. Germline V lookup: CDR1 SEHNR, CDR2 FQNEAQ (reference sequence). This CDR3 comprises 16 residues. CDR3 bases: TGTGCCAGCAGCTCCGGACATCTCTCTGGGGCCAACGTCCTGACTTTC. Amino acids: CASSSGHLSGANVLTF.

Only a few counts were recorded for this clonotype. The V gene is TRBV18, the J gene TRBJ2-7; D perhaps matches TRBD2 (6 bases). The germline V gene encodes CDR1 KGHSH and CDR2 LQKENI. The CDR3 is made up of 17 amino acids. V gave up 2 bases and J gave up 1 base, with 18 bases separating them. CDR3 loop: CASSPAYGGTQSYEQYF. The CDR3 DNA sequence: TGTGCCAGCTCACCAGCTTATGGAGGGACCCAATCCTACGAGCAGTACTTC.

The sample holds many counts of this clonotype. V and J are TRBV25-1 and TRBJ2-1; TRBD2 might be the D (6 bases). Germline V gene lookup returns CDR1 MGHDK and CDR2 SYGVNS. V lost 3 bases, J lost 7 bases, and 19 bases lay in between. CDR3 length: 16 amino acids. CDR3 amino acids: CASSDPRRLGLNEQFF. The CDR3 coding sequence is TGTGCCAGCAGTGACCCTAGGAGACTAGGGCTTAATGAGCAGTTCTTC.

This clonotype turned up a few times. The chain is built from TRBV27 and TRBJ2-1; no clear D. The CDR3 runs to 13 residues. Per the germline V gene, CDR1 is MNHEY and CDR2 is SMNVEV (reference sequence). V lost 7 bases, J lost 7 bases, and 14 bases lay in between. The CDR3 protein is CASTSALGNEQFF. The CDR3 region has the DNA TGTGCCAGCACCTCGGCACTGGGTAATGAGCAGTTCTTC.

As DNA, the CDR3 is TGTGCCAGCAGCTTATGGGGGGGCCGACCCTACAATGAGCAGTTCTTC. This sequence encodes CASSLWGGRPYNEQFF. This chain uses TRBV7-3 with TRBJ2-1, with D perhaps matching TRBD2 (7 bases). CDR1 SGHTA and CDR2 FQGTGA come from the germline V gene. Trimming removed 2 bases from V and 2 bases from J, with 13 bases in between. CDR3 size: 16 residues.

The rearrangement links TRBV6-5 to TRBJ1-1; D not resolved. Germline-derived CDR1 and CDR2 are MNHEY and SVGAGI. V was pared by 8 bases and J by 5 bases, with 12 bases between. This CDR3 has 12 residues. In DNA form, the CDR3 reads TGTGCCAGCGCACCGGATGGGACTGAAGCTTTCTTT. Its protein product is CASAPDGTEAFF.

This clonotype was detected only a few times. The chain links TRBV12-3 or TRBV12-4 to TRBJ1-5, with a possible D match to TRBD1 (5 bases). Deletions cut 5 bases from V and 5 bases from J, with 13 bases between. The length of the CDR3 is 14 residues. CDR3 sequence reads: CASSRPGTDQPQHF. The CDR3 DNA reads as TGTGCCAGCAGTCGTCCAGGGACGGATCAGCCCCAGCATTTT.

This clonotype appeared a few times. The gene calls are TRBV12-3 or TRBV12-4 and TRBJ2-1; 14 bases match TRBD2. The CDR3 totals 18 residues. The V gene end was trimmed by 2 bases and the J gene end by 8 bases; junction bases not matched to a gene: 11. The CDR3 bases are TGTGCCAGCAGTTTAAAGGGACTAGCGGGAGCCTCGGAGGATGAGCAGTTCTTC. Translating it yields CASSLKGLAGASEDEQFF.